This passage covers 28 T cell receptor beta chains from one sample sequenced in a study of T cells in Graves' hyperthyroidism and ophthalmopathy (dated by TCRdb to the late 2010s). Receptors were amplified or captured by multiplex PCR. Sequencing instrument: Illumina HiSeq 2000. The TCR beta CDR3 regions were amplified from the RNA transcripts. For the first round of RT-PCR on the TCR CDR3, the HTBI primer set was used together with the Qiagen OneStep RT-PCR kit. The public reads were reanalyzed by TCRdb: fastp trimming at Q25, MiXCR alignment, in-frame beta chains only. Every distinct CDR3 protein forms one entry, paired with its most common genes and DNA. The sample table records approximately 600,000 distinct CDR3 sequences; roughly 15% of these occur just once. Around 3.9% of the sample comes from the top ten. The source material was blood. All receptors come from a woman aged 25 to 39 with Graves' hyperthyroidism.

This clonotype was picked up a small number of times. The chain combines TRBV28 with TRBJ1-5; no clear D. This CDR3 spans 19 amino acids. Per the germline V gene, CDR1 is MDHEN and CDR2 is SYDVKM. The V gene lost 6 bases and the J gene lost 3 bases, with 27 bases spanning the gap. The DNA for the CDR3 is TGTGCCAGCAGATCACAACAATACACTCGGGATGTCCTCAATCAGCCCCAGCATTTT. As protein: CASRSQQYTRDVLNQPQHF.

The chain links TRBV18 to TRBJ2-5; D ambiguous. Per the germline V gene, CDR1 is KGHSH and CDR2 is LQKENI. The germline V and J ends were trimmed by 3 bases and 5 bases, with 19 bases remaining between them. The CDR3 consists of 16 residues. The CDR3 reads CASSPPSRPTRETQYF. The CDR3 DNA reads as TGTGCCAGCTCACCTCCCAGCCGCCCTACACGGGAGACCCAGTACTTC.

This clonotype occurred many times. The gene calls are TRBV24-1 and TRBJ1-1, with D uncertain. Trimming left V 10 bases short and J 0 bases short, with 14 bases between. The CDR3 is made up of 14 amino acids. CDR1 is KGHDR and CDR2 is SFDVKD in the germline V gene. CDR3 protein: CATSRSGLNTEAFF. CDR3 nucleotides: TGTGCCACTTCTCGTTCCGGCTTGAACACTGAAGCTTTCTTT.

The rearrangement links TRBV19 to TRBJ1-1, with D maybe TRBD1 (6 bases). Trimming left V 9 bases short and J 8 bases short, with 25 bases between. Per germline, CDR1 LNHDA and CDR2 SQIVND (reference sequence). CDR3 length: 15 residues. The CDR3: CASQAILGHPGEAFF. CDR3 nucleotides: TGTGCCAGCCAAGCCATCCTGGGACATCCCGGCGAAGCTTTCTTT.

The table lists this clonotype with a few counts. The junction differs from germline at one of its ends, possibly a read error. CDR3 nucleotides: TGTGCCAGCAGCTTCAGGGGTGGGCCAGCCGAGCAGTGCTTC. It codes for CASSFRGGPAEQCF. This chain connects TRBV7-9 to TRBJ2-7; D possibly corresponds to TRBD1 (6 bases). The length of the CDR3 is 14 residues. Germline CDR1 reads SEHNR; CDR2 reads FQNEAQ (reference sequence).

The DNA for the CDR3 is TGTGCCAGCTGGGGACAGGGGGCTCTGGGCTACGAGCAGTACTTC. It codes for CASWGQGALGYEQYF. J is TRBJ2-7 and V is TRBV28; 12 bases line up with TRBD1. The J segment lost 3 bases and the V segment lost 8 bases, leaving 8 bases of the junction unmatched. The CDR3 has 15 amino acids. From germline, CDR1 is MDHEN and CDR2 SYDVKM.

This clonotype was recorded a few times. The chain is built from TRBV30 and TRBJ1-2; no reliable D call. The CDR3 is 13 amino acids. V was trimmed by 5 bases and J by 1 base, leaving 11 bases between them. CDR1 and CDR2 (germline): GTSNPN, SVGIG (reference sequence). CDR3 sequence: CAWDTTINYGYTF. In nucleotides, the CDR3 is TGTGCCTGGGACACTACCATTAACTATGGCTACACCTTC.

The sample holds many counts of this clonotype. V gene TRBV13 combines with J gene TRBJ2-3, with 8 bases matching TRBD2. The V segment lost 6 bases and the J segment 5 bases; nucleotides outside the gene matches: 10. Germline CDR1 is PRHDT and CDR2 is FYEKMQ (reference sequence). The CDR3 is made up of 15 amino acids. DNA for the CDR3: TGTGCCAGCAGTCTCGGGAGGGCCTCTGGAGATACGCAGTATTTT. It translates to CASSLGRASGDTQYF.

This clonotype occurred many times. V gene TRBV2 combines with J gene TRBJ1-5; perhaps TRBD1 as D (5 bases). The CDR3 is made up of 14 amino acids. The germline CDR1 and CDR2 sequences are SNHLY and FYNNEI. V gave up 4 bases and J gave up 0 bases, with 7 bases separating them. In DNA form, the CDR3 reads TGTGCCAGCAGTGGAGACAGTAGCAATCAGCCCCAGCATTTT. Translation: CASSGDSSNQPQHF.

The chain uses TRBV10-3 and TRBJ2-3, with D perhaps TRBD1 or TRBD2 (6 bases each). Trimming took off 3 bases at V and 6 bases at J, with 13 bases between the two ends. This CDR3 comprises 14 residues. CDR1 and CDR2 (germline): ENHRY, SYGVKD. The CDR3 loop is CAISEGGSSDTQYF. The CDR3 nucleotides read TGTGCCATCAGTGAAGGGGGGAGTAGCGATACGCAGTATTTT.

This clonotype was seen many times. The gene calls are TRBV12-3 or TRBV12-4 and TRBJ1-3; D gene unclear. The CDR3 length is 13 residues. The V and J ends lost 5 bases and 1 base respectively, with 6 bases between them. The CDR3 DNA reads TGTGCCAGCAGTCCCCGTTCTGGAAACACCATATATTTT. Its protein product is CASSPRSGNTIYF.

This clonotype was detected many times. The genes are TRBV7-3 and TRBJ2-3, with D perhaps assigned TRBD1 or TRBD2 (9 bases each). The germline V gene encodes CDR1 SGHTA and CDR2 FQGTGA. V was cut by 4 bases and J by 5 bases, with 31 bases left in between. This CDR3 region has 20 residues. The CDR3 region has the DNA TGTGCCAGCAGCTACAGGGGGCGCCGGGGTGCAGCGGGAGGATTAGATACGCAGTATTTT. Protein product: CASSYRGRRGAAGGLDTQYF.

This clonotype has only a few counts. This chain uses TRBV20-1 with TRBJ2-1; D is perhaps TRBD2 (5 bases). V lost 5 bases, J lost 9 bases, and 8 bases lay in between. The CDR3 spans 10 residues. Per the germline V gene, CDR1 is DFQATT and CDR2 is SNEGSKA (reference sequence). Written as DNA, the CDR3 is TGCAGTGCTCTCCGGGGTGAGCAGTTCTTC. This sequence encodes CSALRGEQFF.

This clonotype occurred a few times. V usage is TRBV2 and J usage is TRBJ2-7; 8 positions agree with TRBD2. Looked up from germline, CDR1 is SNHLY and CDR2 is FYNNEI. The CDR3 is 14 residues long. The V segment lost 4 bases and the J segment 7 bases; nucleotides outside the gene matches: 9. The DNA of the CDR3 is TGTGCCAGCAGTGGGCGTCGGGAGGGCGGAGAGCAGTACTTC. Translated: CASSGRREGGEQYF.

This rearrangement joins TRBV18 to TRBJ2-3, with 7 bases identical to TRBD2. The J segment lost 1 base and the V segment lost 3 bases, leaving 4 bases of the junction unmatched. Germline-derived CDR1 and CDR2 are KGHSH and LQKENI. The CDR3 runs to 15 residues. The CDR3 nucleotides are TGTGCCAGCTCACCTTCTAGCGGACGCACAGATACGCAGTATTTT. This sequence encodes CASSPSSGRTDTQYF.

This clonotype was observed many times. The V call is TRBV29-1, the J call TRBJ2-7, with 11 bases fitting TRBD1. Germline values: CDR1 SQVTM, CDR2 ANQGSEA. CDR3 length: 14 amino acids. After removal of 4 bases from V and 3 bases from J, the junction contained 5 bases not matched to a gene. This CDR3 reads CSVGPGTGGYEQYF. Written as DNA, the CDR3 is TGCAGCGTTGGGCCTGGGACAGGGGGCTACGAGCAGTACTTC.

This clonotype has just a few counts. This chain connects TRBV6-2 or TRBV6-3 to TRBJ2-7; TRBD1 agrees at 7 bases. The CDR3 totals 16 residues. Trimming took 2 bases from V and 0 from J; bases not matched to a gene: 7. Germline-derived CDR1 and CDR2 are MNHEY and SVGEGT. This CDR3 is CASSYRSTGSSYEQYF. CDR3 coding DNA: TGTGCCAGCAGTTACAGGTCGACAGGGAGCTCCTACGAGCAGTACTTC.

This rearrangement joins TRBV9 to TRBJ2-2; D remains unclear. V was clipped by 2 bases and J by 0 bases, with 5 bases between them. This CDR3 has 14 residues. Germline V gives CDR1 SGDLS, CDR2 YYNGEE. In nucleotides, the CDR3 is TGTGCCAGCAGCGTTCAGTCGAACACCGGGGAGCTGTTTTTT. Translated, it gives CASSVQSNTGELFF.

This chain connects TRBV18 to TRBJ2-7; perhaps D is TRBD1 or TRBD2 (5 bases each). Looked up from germline, CDR1 is KGHSH and CDR2 is LQKENI. The V end lost 3 bases, the J end lost 6 bases, and 18 bases lay between the germline ends. The CDR3 covers 15 residues. DNA for the CDR3: TGTGCCAGCTCACCTGCCGGGACGGCCATTCGCGAGCAGTACTTC. Its translation: CASSPAGTAIREQYF.

The sample holds many counts of this clonotype. The J gene is TRBJ2-1, the V gene TRBV7-9, with TRBD2 identical over 12 bases. The ends lost 4 bases at V and 10 bases at J; junction bases unmatched: 8. The CDR3 totals 15 residues. Per germline, CDR1 SEHNR and CDR2 FQNEAQ (reference sequence). As DNA, the CDR3 is TGTGCCAGCAGCTCGACTAGCGGGAGAGCAGGGGAGCAGTTCTTC. It is translated as CASSSTSGRAGEQFF.

This clonotype has ten or more counts. This chain joins TRBV9 and TRBJ2-5; TRBD2 matches at 13 bases. Looked up from germline, CDR1 is SGDLS and CDR2 is YYNGEE. The CDR3 has 17 amino acids. With 4 bases clipped from V and 3 bases from J, the junction kept 9 bases outside the gene matches. The DNA for the CDR3 is TGTGCCAGCAGCCCCGCCACTACTAGCGGGAGGGAAGAGACCCAGTACTTC. It is translated as CASSPATTSGREETQYF. The variable domain in full, with the rest retrieved from reference TRBV9 and TRBJ2-5, is DSGVTQTPKHLITATGQRVTLRCSPRSGDLSVYWYQQSLDQGLQFLIQYYNGEERAKGNILERFSAQQFPDLHSELNLSSLELGDSALYFCASSPATTSGREETQYFGPGTRLLVL.

The CDR3 nucleotides are TGTGCCAGCAGCTTACTAGAGACCGGGGAGCTGTTTTTT. This gives the protein CASSLLETGELFF. The rearrangement uses TRBV7-9 and TRBJ2-2; D gene unclear. The CDR3 has 13 residues. Germline V gives CDR1 SEHNR, CDR2 FQNEAQ (reference sequence). The V and J ends lost 2 bases and 5 bases respectively, with 6 bases between them.

The chain uses TRBV20-1 and TRBJ1-5; unclear D gene. V was cut by 0 bases and J by 5 bases, with 17 bases left in between. Germline CDR1 is DFQATT and CDR2 is SNEGSKA (reference sequence). The CDR3 totals 16 residues. This CDR3 is CSARDAGNMEYQPQHF. The CDR3 region has the DNA TGCAGTGCTAGAGATGCGGGGAACATGGAATATCAGCCCCAGCATTTT.

This clonotype was picked up a small number of times. The V and J genes are TRBV5-1 and TRBJ2-7, with a weak D call TRBD2 (7 bases). Germline values: CDR1 SGHRS, CDR2 YFSETQ. With 4 bases removed from V and 3 bases from J, the gap between germline ends came to 17 bases. CDR3 size: 15 residues. As DNA, the CDR3 is TGCGCCAGCAGCCCCGGGGGGACAACCATCTACGAGCAGTACTTC. It translates to CASSPGGTTIYEQYF. Drawing the rest from reference TRBV5-1 and TRBJ2-7, the complete variable domain is KAGVTQTPRYLIKTRGQQVTLSCSPISGHRSVSWYQQTPGQGLQFLFEYFSETQRNKGNFPGRFSGRQFSNSRSEMNVSTLELGDSALYLCASSPGGTTIYEQYFGPGTRLTVT.

The gene calls are TRBV3-2 and TRBJ2-2. TRBV3-2 is reported as a pseudogene. The CDR3 is 15 amino acids. CDR3 sequence: CASSQVQTNTGELFF. CDR3 coding DNA: TGTGCCAGCAGCCAAGTTCAGACGAACACCGGGGAGCTGTTTTTT.

Details on this clonotype: Since a much larger clone is just one base distant, this may be a read error. J is TRBJ2-1 and V is TRBV24-1; no reliable D call. The germline gives CDR1 KGHDR, CDR2 SFDVKD. The CDR3 totals 15 residues. Written as DNA, the CDR3 is TGTGCCACCAGTGCCACGCGGCGAGCCGACAATGAGCAGTCCTTC. This codes for CATSATRRADNEQSF.

The sample holds a few counts of this clonotype. The chain joins TRBV10-3 to TRBJ2-5, with a weak D call TRBD2 (5 bases). This CDR3 has 12 residues. Germline values: CDR1 ENHRY, CDR2 SYGVKD. Trimming shortened V by 4 bases and J by 7 bases, and 10 bases separated the two germline ends. CDR3 sequence: CAISGGGGTQYF. The CDR3 DNA reads as TGTGCCATCAGTGGAGGAGGAGGGACCCAGTACTTC.

The DNA of the CDR3 is TGTGCCAGCAGCTTACCCCAATACAAACTAGCGACCTCCTACAATGAGCAGTTCTTC. Residues: CASSLPQYKLATSYNEQFF. This rearrangement joins TRBV7-3 to TRBJ2-1; TRBD2 agrees at 7 bases. The V segment lost 2 bases and the J segment 0 bases; nucleotides outside the gene matches: 13. The CDR3 has 19 amino acids. Germline V lookup: CDR1 SGHTA, CDR2 FQGTGA.